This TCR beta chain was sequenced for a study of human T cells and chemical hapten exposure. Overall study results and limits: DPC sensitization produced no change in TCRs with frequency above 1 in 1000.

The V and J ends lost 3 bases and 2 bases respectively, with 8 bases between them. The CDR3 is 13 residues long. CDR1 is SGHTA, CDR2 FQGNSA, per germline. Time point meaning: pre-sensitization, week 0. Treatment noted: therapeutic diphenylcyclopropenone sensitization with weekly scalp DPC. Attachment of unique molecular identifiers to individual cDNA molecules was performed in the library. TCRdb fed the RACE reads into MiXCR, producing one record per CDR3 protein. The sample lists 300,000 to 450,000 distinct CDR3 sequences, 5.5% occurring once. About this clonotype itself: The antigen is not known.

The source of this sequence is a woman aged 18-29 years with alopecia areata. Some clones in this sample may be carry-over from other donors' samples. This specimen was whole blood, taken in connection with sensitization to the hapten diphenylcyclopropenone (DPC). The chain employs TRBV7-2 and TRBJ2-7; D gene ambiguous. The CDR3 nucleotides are TGTGCCAGCAGCTTGAAAGGGCCCTACGAGCAGTACTTC. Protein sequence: CASSLKGPYEQYF.